This T cell receptor (beta chain) originates from a study of lymphopenia after photon versus proton radiotherapy. Study conclusions and caveats: Authors raise, but do not show, better survival with proton therapy. Post-nadir TCR diversity decline inversely tracked overall survival among those who died. Photon-treated patients lost naive T cells and TCR diversity; proton-treated stayed stable.

The table came from immunoSEQ multiplex PCR; TCRdb's copy has only in-frame clones and leaves some out. Of about 68,000 clones in the sample, roughly 93% were seen once. Trimming removed 5 bases at V and 2 bases at J, with 15 bases between. Germline V CDR1 and CDR2: SGDLS, YYNGEE. This CDR3 contains 15 residues. As regards this clone: The target antigen is unknown.

The starting material was peripheral blood, obtained from a patient treated with photon-based radiotherapy. This chain uses TRBV9 with TRBJ2-3; D unresolved. This TCR was sampled from a woman in her sixties or seventies with pancreatic cancer. The CDR3 nucleotides are TGTGCCAGCAGTCGGGTTTCCTCCAACACAGATACGCAGTATTTT. Residues: CASSRVSSNTDTQYF.